This T cell receptor (beta chain) was sequenced during a study of cytomegalovirus exposure and HLA in healthy donors. Primers: 60 Vbeta forward and 13 Jbeta reverse. TCRdb keeps only in-frame clones here, not all; method: immunoSEQ multiplex PCR. This sample carries 150,000 or so clones, around three quarters of them seen once, and the ten largest clones take under 5%. This clone was picked up a small number of times. Germline trimming cut 4 bases from V and 1 base from J; bases unmatched to any gene: 0. The V gene's germline CDR1 is ENHRY and CDR2 SYGVKD. The CDR3 runs to 13 residues. This rearrangement joins TRBV10-3 to TRBJ1-1; 7 bases are a match to TRBD1. The sequencing sample was made of PBMCs. This clonotype was sampled from a male donor in good health and CMV-seropositive. The CDR3 is CAISGTGNTEAFF. In DNA, the CDR3 is TGTGCCATCAGTGGGACAGGGAACACTGAAGCTTTCTTT.